This TCR beta chain was sequenced in a study of blood T cells in healthy people across ages. Overall study results and limits: Higher diversity and more naive CD4+ cells were features of long-lived donors, compared to aged donors. A strong correlation was found between TCR beta diversity and the percentage of naive T cells. With age, beta diversity per million T cells declined roughly linearly, significantly by about 37.

On this clonotype: Its antigen remains unidentified.

Primers used in a second PCR of roughly 6 to 12 cycles were a sample-barcoded 5' primer and a J-beta primer mix. Each CDR3 protein is one row after TCRdb ran MiXCR on the 5' RACE reads. The data contain approximately 880,000 distinct CDR3 sequences, roughly 48% of them singletons. Extracted total RNA amounted to at least 5.5 micrograms for each sample. The CDR3 is made up of 15 amino acids. V was shortened by 0 bases and J by 5 bases, with 14 bases between the two germline ends. The germline V gene encodes CDR1 SGHRS and CDR2 YFSETQ. Sample: blood. The TCR originated in a man aged 25-45 years in good health. The chain links TRBV5-1 to TRBJ2-5; D is perhaps TRBD1 or TRBD2 (5 bases each). CDR3 nucleotides: TGCGCCAGCAGCTTGGCCGGAGTCAGGGAGGAGACCCAGTACTTC. This codes for CASSLAGVREETQYF.